These T cell receptor beta chains were read from a single sample in a study of blood T cells in healthy people across ages. MiXCR, applied by TCRdb to the 5' RACE reads, yields one record per CDR3 protein. The sample yields fewer than 800,000 distinct CDR3 sequences, more than 40% seen once. Sequencing was carried out using blood. Receptors originate from a woman aged 55-69 years in good health. CDR3s include the opening cysteine and the closing phenylalanine or tryptophan. The order of the fields is clone size, D gene, J gene, V gene, CDR3 protein, CDR3 DNA. The D gene is left open where the match is weak. The size entry is marked missing in some rows and otherwise reads once, few, many or a size class.

. | TRBD2 | TRBJ2-7 | TRBV20-1 | CSATGTSGSYEQYF | TGCAGTGCGACCGGGACTAGCGGATCCTACGAGCAGTACTTC
. | . | TRBJ2-1 | TRBV20-1 | CSARAAVQGKLYNEQFF | TGCAGTGCTAGAGCGGCGGTCCAGGGCAAGTTATACAATGAGCAGTTCTTC
. | . | TRBJ1-1 | TRBV2 | CASIQRPNTEAFF | TGTGCCAGCATTCAACGACCGAACACTGAAGCTTTCTTT
few | . | TRBJ2-7 | TRBV10-3 | CAISTRGGIDYEQYF | TGTGCCATCAGTACAAGGGGGGGGATTGACTACGAGCAGTACTTC
few | . | TRBJ1-2 | TRBV7-2 | CASSSRQSLNYGYTF | TGTGCCAGCAGCTCGAGACAGAGCCTCAACTATGGCTACACCTTC
. | . | TRBJ2-7 | TRBV5-1 | CASSPIPGAGRYEQYF | TGCGCCAGCAGTCCAATCCCGGGGGCAGGGCGCTACGAGCAGTACTTC
many | TRBD2 | TRBJ2-7 | TRBV12-3/TRBV12-4 | CASSLGVSGTNSYEQYF | TGTGCCAGCAGTTTAGGTGTTAGCGGGACTAACTCCTACGAGCAGTACTTC
. | . | TRBJ2-3 | TRBV10-3 | CAIRDKDTQYF | TGTGCCATCAGGGACAAAGATACGCAGTATTTT
once | . | TRBJ2-5 | TRBV12-3/TRBV12-4 | CASSSQGQGQETQYF | TGTGCCAGCAGTAGTCAAGGGCAGGGCCAAGAGACCCAGTACTTC
. | . | TRBJ2-7 | TRBV20-1 | CSALGLALHNSYEQYF | TGCAGTGCTTTGGGGCTAGCGCTCCATAACTCCTACGAGCAGTACTTC
. | . | TRBJ2-3 | TRBV30 | CAWSVLSDTQYF | TGTGCCTGGAGTGTCCTTTCCGATACGCAGTATTTT
. | TRBD2 | TRBJ2-7 | TRBV5-1 | CASREREGPYEQYF | TGCGCCAGCAGAGAGCGGGAGGGCCCCTACGAGCAGTACTTC
. | . | TRBJ2-1 | TRBV7-2 | CASSEGARLGEGRNEQFF | TGTGCCAGCAGCGAGGGGGCACGATTGGGGGAGGGCCGCAATGAGCAGTTCTTC
. | TRBD1 | TRBJ2-3 | TRBV7-9 | CASSSKQGPLLDTQYF | TGTGCCAGCAGCTCTAAACAGGGGCCTTTGTTGGATACGCAGTATTTT
few | TRBD1 | TRBJ2-1 | TRBV7-8 | CASRTDRVSYNEQFF | TGTGCCAGCCGAACGGACAGGGTCTCCTACAATGAGCAGTTCTTC
few | TRBD2 | TRBJ2-3 | TRBV5-1 | CASSLARTSGEVTDTQYF | TGCGCCAGCAGCTTGGCCCGGACTAGCGGGGAGGTAACAGATACGCAGTATTTT
. | . | TRBJ2-1 | TRBV27 | CASSRGTPVYNEQFF | TGTGCCAGCAGCCGCGGGACCCCCGTCTACAATGAGCAGTTCTTC
many | TRBD2 | TRBJ2-1 | TRBV9 | CASSPGLAGGGQFF | TGTGCCAGCAGCCCGGGACTAGCGGGAGGCGGGCAGTTCTTC
few | TRBD2 | TRBJ2-1 | TRBV24-1 | CATSDPGLVFDEQFF | TGTGCCACCAGTGATCCGGGACTAGTATTTGATGAGCAGTTCTTC
. | . | TRBJ2-3 | TRBV19 | CATKTGLTTDTQYF | TGTGCCACTAAGACGGGACTTACCACAGATACGCAGTATTTT
. | TRBD1 | TRBJ2-3 | TRBV7-2 | CASSFRDRGLLRTDTQYF | TGTGCCAGCAGCTTTAGGGACAGGGGGCTTCTCCGCACAGATACGCAGTATTTT
. | . | TRBJ1-1 | TRBV6-5 | CASSNPSSGAREAFF | TGTGCCAGCAGTAACCCATCGTCGGGGGCGCGGGAAGCTTTCTTT